This is a list of T cell receptor beta chains from one sample in a study of response to subunit inactivated influenza vaccine. MiXCR, applied by TCRdb to the RT-PCR reads, yields one record per CDR3 protein. The data contain about 650,000 distinct CDR3 sequences, around a sixth of them singletons. Here the sequenced sample was PBMCs from blood, taken 12 days after vaccination. The receptors derive from a man aged 50-59 years who received an inactivated influenza vaccine. CDR3s include the opening cysteine and the closing phenylalanine or tryptophan. Each record gives: J gene, V gene, D gene, clone size, CDR3 DNA, CDR3 protein. D genes are given only for firm matches. Clone size, where shown, is once, few, many, or a class for clones that have expanded.

>TRBJ1-4|TRBV11-2|NA|NA
TGTGCCAGCAGCTTATTGCAGGACGCAAACGAAAAACTGTTTTTT
CASSLLQDANEKLFF
>TRBJ1-1|TRBV3-1|NA|many
TGTGCCAGCAGCCAAGTAGGGGTGAACACTGAAGCTTTCTTT
CASSQVGVNTEAFF
>TRBJ2-1|TRBV4-1|NA|NA
TGCGCCAGCAGCCCAGCGGCAGGGTTCTTGAATGAGCAGTTCTTC
CASSPAAGFLNEQFF
>TRBJ2-3|TRBV4-3|NA|few
TGCGCCAGCAGCCGGATCCGAAGGGATACGCAGTATTTT
CASSRIRRDTQYF
>TRBJ2-2|TRBV7-2|NA|few
TGTGCCAGCAGCTTAAATTTTGGGGGGAGAAACACCGGGGAGCTGTTTTTT
CASSLNFGGRNTGELFF
>TRBJ2-1|TRBV12-3/TRBV12-4|NA|few
TGTGCCAGCAGCCCGAGGGCAAACAGGGTCAATGAGCAGTTCTTC
CASSPRANRVNEQFF
>TRBJ2-3|TRBV24-1|TRBD1|NA
TGTGCCACCAGTGGGCGGGACAGGGAAGGCACAGATACGCAGTATTTT
CATSGRDREGTDTQYF
>TRBJ2-1|TRBV5-1|NA|NA
TGCGCCAGCAGCTTTGACGGGACCAATGAGCAGTTCTTC
CASSFDGTNEQFF
>TRBJ2-1|TRBV3-1|TRBD2|few
TGTGCCAGCAGCCACGTGTCTAGCGGACTCTACAATGAGCAGTTCTTC
CASSHVSSGLYNEQFF
>TRBJ1-6|TRBV11-2|TRBD1|NA
TGTGCCAGCAGCCCAAGGACAGGGGGCTTACCCCTCCACTTT
CASSPRTGGLPLHF
>TRBJ2-1|TRBV19|TRBD2|few
TGTGCCAGTAGAGGACTAGCGGGGTTCGCCTACAATGAGCAGTTCTTC
CASRGLAGFAYNEQFF
>TRBJ2-4|TRBV12-3/TRBV12-4|TRBD1|NA
TGTGCCAGCAGTTTAGCGCCGGACAGGGACGAAAACATTCAGTACTTC
CASSLAPDRDENIQYF
>TRBJ1-6|TRBV20-1|NA|few
TGCAGTGCTAGAATGGGGGCTGGCTCACCCCTCCACTTT
CSARMGAGSPLHF
>TRBJ1-5|TRBV4-1|NA|few
TGCGCCAGCAGCCAACCGGCCGTAAATCAGCCCCAGCATTTT
CASSQPAVNQPQHF
>TRBJ2-2|TRBV7-9|NA|NA
TGTGCCAGCAGCTCAAGACCCGGGGACACCGGGGAGCTGTTTTTT
CASSSRPGDTGELFF
>TRBJ1-1|TRBV5-1|TRBD1|few
TGCGCCAGCAGCCCGGACAGGGGTGACACTGAAGCTTTCTTT
CASSPDRGDTEAFF
>TRBJ2-7|TRBV4-1|TRBD2|NA
TGCGCTAGCAGCCCGGGACTAGCGGGACCTTTCTACGAGCAGTACTTC
CASSPGLAGPFYEQYF
>TRBJ2-1|TRBV24-1|NA|few
TGTGCCACCAGGGCAGCGGTGAACAATGAGCAGTTCTTC
CATRAAVNNEQFF
>TRBJ1-2|TRBV5-6|NA|NA
TGTGCCAGCAGCTTGTTCATGGGGGGCTACACCTTC
CASSLFMGGYTF
>TRBJ2-2|TRBV29-1|TRBD2|NA
TGCAGCGGCGGACGCACTCTTAGCGGGGAACCCGGGGAGCTGTTTTTT
CSGGRTLSGEPGELFF
>TRBJ2-1|TRBV20-1|TRBD2|few
TGCAGTGCTAGAGAGTCTAGCGGGAGACTGAATGAGCAGTTCTTC
CSARESSGRLNEQFF
>TRBJ2-6|TRBV12-3/TRBV12-4|TRBD1|NA
TGTGCCAGCAGCCATACAGGGGCTGGGGCCAACGTCCTGACTTTC
CASSHTGAGANVLTF
>TRBJ2-6|TRBV7-8|TRBD2|NA
TGTGCCAGCAGCCGCCTACAGGGACTAGCGGGAGATGGGGCCAACGTCCTGACTTTC
CASSRLQGLAGDGANVLTF
>TRBJ2-7|TRBV28|TRBD1|many
TGTGCCAGCAGTTCCCCCGGGACAGGCGGCGAGCAGTACTTC
CASSSPGTGGEQYF
>TRBJ1-2|TRBV4-3|NA|NA
TGCGCCAGCAGCCAAGATTTAGGGGGGGCGATGGCCTATGGCTACACCTTC
CASSQDLGGAMAYGYTF
>TRBJ2-1|TRBV7-8|TRBD2|NA
TGTGCCAGCAGCCCCCGGGGACTAGCGGGGGACCATGAGCAGTTCTTC
CASSPRGLAGDHEQFF
>TRBJ2-3|TRBV7-2|TRBD2|few
TGTGCCAGCAGTCCCATCACCGCGGGGGGAGCAGATACGCAGTATTTT
CASSPITAGGADTQYF
>TRBJ2-7|TRBV29-1|NA|few
TGCAGCGTTTCCGACTTAGCCTACGAGCAGTACTTC
CSVSDLAYEQYF
>TRBJ2-1|TRBV10-3|TRBD2|NA
TGTGCCGGGGCTAGCGGAGGGGCCAATGAGCAGTTCTTC
CAGASGGANEQFF
>TRBJ1-2|TRBV7-2|TRBD1|NA
TGTGCCAGCAGCCCTGGGACAGCCTTTTCTGCTAACTATGGCTACACCTTC
CASSPGTAFSANYGYTF
>TRBJ2-1|TRBV29-1|NA|many
TGCAGCGTGAAGCTGAGGATAGCGCCATCCAATGAGCAGTTCTTC
CSVKLRIAPSNEQFF
>TRBJ2-3|TRBV20-1|TRBD2|NA
TGCAGTGCTAGCCCAACTAGCGGATACACAGATACGCAGTATTTT
CSASPTSGYTDTQYF
>TRBJ2-3|TRBV19|TRBD2|few
TGTGCCAGTAGTGTTGGACTAGCGGGGGGAGATACGCAGTATTTT
CASSVGLAGGDTQYF
>TRBJ2-6|TRBV5-6|NA|NA
TGTGCCAGCAGCTCCCCCGGGGGGCTCCCAAGCTCTGGGGCCAACGTCCTGACTTTC
CASSSPGGLPSSGANVLTF
>TRBJ2-4|TRBV20-1|NA|NA
TGCAGTGCTGAGACACCAGGGAGTTTGACCAATAACATTCAGTACTTC
CSAETPGSLTNNIQYF
>TRBJ2-7|TRBV20-1|TRBD2|NA
TGCAGTGCTAGTAGCGTTAGCGGGAGTAACCTAAGGGAGCAGTACTTC
CSASSVSGSNLREQYF
>TRBJ2-2|TRBV7-2|TRBD2|few
TGTGCCAGCAGCTTAGTAATCCTAGCGGGAGTGGCCGGGGAGCTGTTTTTT
CASSLVILAGVAGELFF